Shown below are 23 T cell receptor beta chains from a single sample sequenced in a study of monozygotic twins with inflammatory bowel disease. TCRdb reprocessed the 5' RACE reads and reports one entry per CDR3 protein, with no DNA. The table gives roughly 100,000 distinct CDR3 sequences; the top ten clones make up approximately 2% of it. The sample taken for sequencing was blood. These receptor sequences come from a human donor with ulcerative colitis or Crohn's disease, or a healthy co-twin of an affected twin (not recorded which).

This sequence joins TRBV28 and TRBJ2-7; TCRdb picks TRBD1, but there is no DNA to check that call. CDR3 length equals 17 residues. CDR1 and CDR2 (germline): MDHEN, SYDVKM. CDR3 protein: CASSLTRGQHYSYEQYF.

J is TRBJ1-1 and V is TRBV7-9; TCRdb indicates TRBD1, and absent DNA this call remains unverified. This CDR3 spans 14 amino acids. Germline V lookup: CDR1 SEHNR, CDR2 FQNEAQ (reference sequence). The CDR3 spells CASSLERGAAEAFF.

V is TRBV30 and J is TRBJ2-7; as DNA is missing, the TRBD2 call by TCRdb cannot be tested. Germline values: CDR1 GTSNPN, CDR2 SVGIG (reference sequence). This CDR3 is 17 amino acids long. CDR3 in amino acids: CAWSVPGEGYRLYEQYF.

The V call is TRBV5-1, the J call TRBJ2-2; with no DNA, the TCRdb D assignment of TRBD2 cannot be verified. Germline V gives CDR1 SGHRS, CDR2 YFSETQ. The CDR3 extends over 19 amino acids. Here the CDR3 reads CASSLGSGARISNTGELFF.

The chain links TRBV6-2 or TRBV6-3 to TRBJ1-5. Germline-derived CDR1 and CDR2 are MNHEY and SVGEGT. This CDR3 has 15 amino acids. The CDR3 region is CASSYSLARGQPQHF.

This chain links TRBV19 with TRBJ2-1; TCRdb proposes TRBD2, but this gene call is untestable without DNA. The V gene's germline CDR1 is LNHDA and CDR2 SQIVND (reference sequence). The CDR3 is 15 residues long. CDR3 sequence reads: CASSNLAGGRNEQFF.

The chain uses TRBV29-1 and TRBJ2-1; TCRdb's D call of TRBD1 is untestable without DNA. The germline V gene encodes CDR1 SQVTM and CDR2 ANQGSEA. The CDR3 length is 13 residues. This chain's CDR3 is CSTGGTGYNEQFF.

CDR3: CSPLPEQGETQYF. The chain carries TRBV20-1 and TRBJ2-5; TCRdb outputs TRBD1, but without DNA this stays unchecked. The CDR3 runs 13 residues. The germline V gene has CDR1 DFQATT and CDR2 SNEGSKA (reference sequence).

The chain couples TRBV18 to TRBJ2-3. CDR1 and CDR2 (germline): KGHSH, LQKENI. The CDR3 is 14 amino acids. CDR3 loop: CASSPYGGTDTQYF.

The chain combines TRBV7-2 with TRBJ1-5; TCRdb proposes TRBD1, but this gene call is untestable without DNA. Germline V gene sequence: CDR1 SGHTA, CDR2 FQGNSA. CDR3 size: 15 residues. The CDR3 is CASSRDRYSNQPQHF.

The CDR3 sequence: CASTLWASEAGELFF. V usage is TRBV12-3 or TRBV12-4 and J usage is TRBJ2-2; without DNA, the TCRdb call of TRBD2 cannot be checked. The CDR3 consists of 15 residues.

This chain connects TRBV20-1 to TRBJ2-1; TCRdb indicates TRBD1, and absent DNA this call remains unverified. Germline assignment: CDR1 DFQATT and CDR2 SNEGSKA (reference sequence). This CDR3 spans 12 amino acids. CDR3 region: CSPDRANNEQFF.

The chain links TRBV7-9 to TRBJ2-1; TCRdb's D call, TRBD2, is unchecked because there is no DNA. This CDR3 comprises 15 residues. Germline CDR1 is SEHNR and CDR2 is FQNEAQ (reference sequence). The CDR3 protein is CASSLEGHLHNEQFF.

This chain uses TRBV5-6 with TRBJ2-3; the D call of TRBD2 rests on TCRdb alone, since no DNA is present to check it. Per germline, CDR1 SGHDT and CDR2 YYEEEE. The CDR3 is made up of 16 amino acids. This CDR3 reads CASSLLTSGGAYTQYF.

The J gene is TRBJ2-3, the V gene TRBV9; TCRdb's D call, TRBD2, is unchecked because there is no DNA. The CDR3 totals 14 residues. CDR1 and CDR2 from the germline V gene are SGDLS and YYNGEE. CDR3 in amino acids: CASSVEGTTYTQYF.

This sequence joins TRBV29-1 and TRBJ2-5; TCRdb's assignment of TRBD2 cannot be checked, as there is no DNA. CDR3 length equals 16 residues. Germline V gene data show CDR1 as SQVTM and CDR2 as ANQGSEA. The CDR3 region is CSVGLAGGPYQETQYF.

The CDR3 region is CATSSLTSGKDTQYF. The chain joins TRBV15 to TRBJ2-3; without DNA, the TCRdb call of TRBD2 cannot be checked. The CDR3 is 15 amino acids. Germline CDR1 is LNHNV and CDR2 is YYDKDF (reference sequence). Combining the CDR3 with reference TRBV15 and TRBJ2-3 gives the whole variable domain DAMVIQNPRYQVTQFGKPVTLSCSQTLNHNVMYWYQQKSSQAPKLLFHYYDKDFNNEADTPDNFQSRRPNTSFCFLDIRSPGLGDTAMYLCATSSLTSGKDTQYFGPGTRLTVL.

The rearrangement links TRBV28 to TRBJ1-1; as DNA is missing, the TRBD1 call by TCRdb cannot be tested. From germline, CDR1 is MDHEN and CDR2 SYDVKM. CDR3 length: 13 amino acids. The CDR3 reads CASIGSGYTEAFF.

The chain recombines TRBV4-3 with TRBJ2-7; without DNA, the TCRdb call of TRBD2 cannot be checked. The CDR3 sequence is 17 residues long. From germline, CDR1 is LGHNA and CDR2 YSLEER. CDR3: CASSQESGTSGTYEQYF.

The chain joins TRBV5-4 to TRBJ2-4; TCRdb returns TRBD2, unconfirmable since there is no DNA. The CDR3 sequence is 14 residues long. The germline V gene has CDR1 SGHNT and CDR2 YYREEE (reference sequence). The CDR3 loop reads CASSSFGEGDIQYF.

The gene calls are TRBV7-8 and TRBJ1-1. This CDR3 has 13 residues. The V gene's germline CDR1 is SGHVS and CDR2 FQNEAQ. The CDR3 loop is CASSLAPGTEAFF.

V and J are TRBV7-3 and TRBJ2-3; checking the TCRdb D call of TRBD1 is not possible without DNA. The CDR3 length is 14 residues. Germline CDR1 SGHTA, CDR2 FQGTGA. This CDR3 is CASSLGGIADTQYF.

V gene TRBV24-1 combines with J gene TRBJ1-4. The CDR3 runs to 12 residues. Germline lookup yields CDR1 KGHDR and CDR2 SFDVKD. CDR3 sequence reads: CATSDWDEKLFF.